Following are 14 T cell receptor beta chains from one sample sequenced in a study of early T cells in non-severe SARS-CoV-2 infection. MiXCR, applied by TCRdb to the 5' RACE reads, yields one record per CDR3 protein. This sample carries 55,000 to 85,000 distinct CDR3 sequences, around 12% of them seen once, and the ten largest clones take around 4.5%. Sequenced material: whole blood. The receptors come from an adult who was a healthcare worker with PCR-confirmed SARS-CoV-2 infection or an uninfected control (not recorded which).

This clonotype came up many times. The chain recombines TRBV9 with TRBJ1-6; maybe TRBD1 (5 bases). CDR1 SGDLS and CDR2 YYNGEE come from the germline V gene. This CDR3 is 15 amino acids long. V lost 0 bases and J lost 8, with 12 bases in between. The CDR3 here is CASSVEAGGYSPLHF. As DNA, the CDR3 is TGTGCCAGCAGCGTAGAGGCCGGGGGGTATTCACCCCTCCACTTT.

This clonotype was detected ten times or more. This rearrangement joins TRBV20-1 to TRBJ2-5, with D possibly TRBD1 on 5 matching bases. This CDR3 region has 14 residues. Germline CDR1 reads DFQATT; CDR2 reads SNEGSKA (reference sequence). V was shortened by 3 bases and J by 4 bases, with 15 bases between the two germline ends. The CDR3 here is CSASSQGPRETQYF. The CDR3 DNA reads as TGCAGTGCTAGTTCCCAGGGTCCTCGAGAGACCCAGTACTTC.

This clonotype turned up a few times. The chain couples TRBV3-1 to TRBJ1-2; 7 positions agree with TRBD1. CDR1 and CDR2 (germline): LGHDT, YNNKEL (reference sequence). Germline trimming cut 0 bases from V and 6 bases from J; bases unmatched to any gene: 7. CDR3 length: 15 residues. CDR3 nucleotide sequence: TGTGCCAGCAGCCAAGACGGCTCAGGGGGAAATGGCTACACCTTC. Translation gives CASSQDGSGGNGYTF. The full variable domain, its missing parts supplied by reference TRBV3-1 and TRBJ1-2, is DTAVSQTPKYLVTQMGNDKSIKCEQNLGHDTMYWYKQDSKKFLKIMFSYNNKELIINETVPNRFSPKSPDKAHLNLHINSLELGDSAVYFCASSQDGSGGNGYTFGSGTRLTVV.

This clonotype has ten or more counts. The rearrangement uses TRBV5-1 and TRBJ2-3, with D perhaps TRBD2 (5 bases). This CDR3 has 15 residues. CDR1 and CDR2 (germline): SGHRS, YFSETQ. V gave up 1 base and J gave up 5 bases, with 14 bases separating them. The CDR3 DNA reads as TGCGCCAGCAGCTTGCGTGCGGAGGAGAGAGATACGCAGTATTTT. It is translated as CASSLRAEERDTQYF.

This clonotype was counted ten times or more. The chain combines TRBV7-3 with TRBJ2-1; a possible D gene is TRBD2 (5 bases). Looked up from germline, CDR1 is SGHTA and CDR2 is FQGTGA. V shed 2 bases and J shed 1 base, with 9 bases lying between them. The CDR3 has 15 amino acids. The CDR3 protein is CASSLGESSYNEQFF. The DNA for the CDR3 is TGTGCCAGCAGCTTAGGGGAGTCTTCCTACAATGAGCAGTTCTTC. The complete variable domain, with remaining parts taken from reference TRBV7-3 and TRBJ2-1, reads GAGVSQTPSNKVTEKGKYVELRCDPISGHTALYWYRQSLGQGPEFLIYFQGTGAADDSGLPNDRFFAVRPEGSVSTLKIQRTERGDSAVYLCASSLGESSYNEQFFGPGTRLTVL.

The table lists this clonotype with many counts. The chain has TRBV11-2 and TRBJ2-7, with a tentative D call TRBD1 (6 bases). Between the trimmed V and J ends, which lost 2 bases and 8 bases, there was a span of 10 bases. The germline CDR1 and CDR2 sequences are SGHAT and FQNNGV. CDR3 size: 12 residues. The CDR3 coding sequence is TGTGCCAGCAGCTTATCCGGGGACAAGCAGTACTTC. Protein: CASSLSGDKQYF.

This clonotype was recorded many times. This chain links TRBV10-3 with TRBJ2-4; D is unresolved. CDR1 is ENHRY and CDR2 is SYGVKD in the germline V gene. Deletions cut 6 bases from V and 0 bases from J, with 15 bases between. The CDR3 extends over 16 amino acids. CDR3 coding DNA: TGTGCCATCAGCTCCTCGTCCCCCGAAGCCAAAAACATTCAGTACTTC. The encoded protein is CAISSSSPEAKNIQYF.

This clonotype was found many times. The chain uses TRBV18 and TRBJ2-1, with TRBD1 matching over 7 bases. The V and J ends lost 3 bases and 9 bases, in that order; junction bases with no gene match: 14. CDR3 size: 16 residues. Germline values: CDR1 KGHSH, CDR2 LQKENI. As DNA, the CDR3 is TGTGCCAGCTCACCCACTCCCCCGACCAGGGGGATTGAGCAGTTCTTC. This gives the protein CASSPTPPTRGIEQFF.

The J gene is TRBJ2-3, the V gene TRBV11-2; 12 positions agree with TRBD2. V lost 0 bases, J lost 4 bases, and 5 bases stayed unmatched. The CDR3 runs to 17 residues. Germline V gene data show CDR1 as SGHAT and CDR2 as FQNNGV. CDR3 loop: CASSLEHRLAGADTQYF. For the CDR3, the DNA is TGTGCCAGCAGCTTAGAACACCGACTAGCGGGAGCAGATACGCAGTATTTT.

This clonotype was seen ten or more times. CDR3 in amino acids: CASTTSRARGTQYF. The CDR3 DNA reads TGTGCCAGCACCACCAGTAGGGCCCGGGGGACCCAGTACTTC. The chain is built from TRBV12-3 or TRBV12-4 and TRBJ2-5; TRBD2 is a possible D gene (5 bases). Trimming took 7 bases from V and 7 from J, leaving 19 bases between them. This CDR3 contains 14 residues.

The V gene is TRBV3-1, the J gene TRBJ2-1, with 7 bases lining up with TRBD1. The J segment lost 3 bases and the V segment lost 4 bases, leaving 3 bases of the junction unmatched. The length of the CDR3 is 14 residues. Germline CDR1 reads LGHDT; CDR2 reads YNNKEL (reference sequence). CDR3 region: CASSLRQGYNEQFF. DNA for the CDR3: TGTGCCAGCAGCCTAAGACAGGGCTACAATGAGCAGTTCTTC.

This clonotype was seen at least ten times. The chain uses TRBV2 and TRBJ2-3, with a weak D call TRBD2 (5 bases). CDR3 length equals 17 residues. Germline V lookup: CDR1 SNHLY, CDR2 FYNNEI. The germline V and J ends were trimmed by 4 bases and 4 bases, with 21 bases remaining between them. The CDR3 sequence is CASSAPFEGAYADTQYF. The CDR3 DNA reads as TGTGCCAGCAGTGCCCCTTTTGAGGGCGCGTACGCAGATACGCAGTATTTT.

This clonotype occurred a few times. The V gene is TRBV12-3 or TRBV12-4, the J gene TRBJ2-7; no firm D call. The V and J ends lost 2 bases and 3 bases respectively, with 8 bases between them. The CDR3 consists of 13 residues. CDR3 bases: TGTGCCAGCAGTTTAACCAGCCGCTACGAGCAGTACTTC. This gives the protein CASSLTSRYEQYF.

The rearrangement links TRBV7-9 to TRBJ1-6; the D is unclear. Trimming removed 5 bases at V and 7 bases at J, with 12 bases between. CDR3 length equals 14 residues. CDR1 SEHNR and CDR2 FQNEAQ come from the germline V gene (reference sequence). This chain's CDR3 is CASSPFISNSPLHF. CDR3 DNA: TGTGCCAGCAGCCCGTTCATATCGAATTCACCCCTCCACTTT.